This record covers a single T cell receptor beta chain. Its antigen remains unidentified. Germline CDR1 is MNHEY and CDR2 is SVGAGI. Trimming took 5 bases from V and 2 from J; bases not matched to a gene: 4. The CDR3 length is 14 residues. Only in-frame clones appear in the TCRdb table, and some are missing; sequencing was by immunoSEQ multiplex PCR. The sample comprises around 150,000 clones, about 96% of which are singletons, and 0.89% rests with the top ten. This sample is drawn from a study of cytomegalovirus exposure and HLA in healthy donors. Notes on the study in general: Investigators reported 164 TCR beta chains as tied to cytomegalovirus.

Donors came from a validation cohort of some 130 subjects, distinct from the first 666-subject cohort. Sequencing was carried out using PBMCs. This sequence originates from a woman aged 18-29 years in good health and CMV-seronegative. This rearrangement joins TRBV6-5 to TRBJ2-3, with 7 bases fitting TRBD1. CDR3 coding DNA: TGTGCCAGCAGTCTTGACAGGGACACAGATACGCAGTATTTT. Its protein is CASSLDRDTDTQYF.